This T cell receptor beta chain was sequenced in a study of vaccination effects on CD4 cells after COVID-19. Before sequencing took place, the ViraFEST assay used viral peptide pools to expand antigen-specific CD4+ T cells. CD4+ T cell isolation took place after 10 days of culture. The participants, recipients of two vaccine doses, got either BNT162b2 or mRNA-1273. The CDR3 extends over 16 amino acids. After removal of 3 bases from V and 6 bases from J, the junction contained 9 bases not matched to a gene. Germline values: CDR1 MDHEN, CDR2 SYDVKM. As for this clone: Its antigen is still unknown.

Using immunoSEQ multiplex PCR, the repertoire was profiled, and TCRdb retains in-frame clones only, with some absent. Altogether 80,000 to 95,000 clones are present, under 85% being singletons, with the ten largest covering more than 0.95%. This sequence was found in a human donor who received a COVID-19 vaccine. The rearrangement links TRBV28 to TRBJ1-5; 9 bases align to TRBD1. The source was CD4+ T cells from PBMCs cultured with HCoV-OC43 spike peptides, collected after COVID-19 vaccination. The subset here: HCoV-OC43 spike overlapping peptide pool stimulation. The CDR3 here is CASSLSPGTGFQPQHF. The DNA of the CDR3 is TGTGCCAGCAGTTTGAGCCCTGGGACAGGGTTTCAGCCCCAGCATTTT.